These T cell receptor beta chains were read from a single sample in a study of shared clonotypes between healthy human individuals. Some clones are missing from TCRdb's copy, which holds only in-frame ones; the method was immunoSEQ multiplex PCR. The data hold about a million clones, with roughly 75% observed a single time. Source material: memory CD4+ T cells sorted from blood. The receptors were gathered from a man younger than 35 in good health. CDR3s include the opening cysteine and the closing phenylalanine or tryptophan. Fields, in order: clone size, J gene, V gene, D gene, CDR3 protein, CDR3 DNA. A D gene is named only where the DNA matches it firmly. Clone sizes are given selectively: once, few, many, or a class where the clone is expanded.

NA | TRBJ2-3 | TRBV11-1 | TRBD2 | CASSLGPSGGTDTQYF | TGTGCCAGCAGCTTAGGTCCTAGCGGGGGCACAGATACGCAGTATTTT
once | TRBJ1-2 | TRBV28 | NA | CASSFKGHQGDGYTF | TGTGCCAGCAGTTTTAAGGGACACCAGGGTGATGGCTACACCTTC
few | TRBJ2-5 | TRBV7-9 | NA | CASSRPFMGGQETQYF | TGTGCCAGCAGCCGCCCCTTTATGGGCGGCCAAGAGACCCAGTACTTC
NA | TRBJ2-7 | TRBV5-1 | TRBD1 | CASSLGQGDEQYF | TGCGCCAGCAGCTTGGGGCAGGGGGACGAGCAGTACTTC
once | TRBJ1-4 | TRBV4-2 | NA | CASSQDGGLGRVSEKLFF | TGTGCCAGCAGCCAAGATGGGGGACTGGGTAGGGTTAGTGAAAAACTGTTTTTT
once | TRBJ2-2 | TRBV7-9 | NA | CASSSPMDWKTGELFF | TGTGCCAGCAGCTCCCCTATGGACTGGAAGACCGGGGAGCTGTTTTTT
NA | TRBJ2-2 | TRBV7-9 | NA | CASSLSPARDTGELFF | TGTGCCAGCAGCTTATCGCCCGCTAGGGACACCGGGGAGCTGTTTTTT
few | TRBJ2-2 | TRBV28 | NA | CASSLVGELFF | TGTGCCAGCAGTTTGGTCGGGGAGCTGTTTTTT
many | TRBJ1-4 | TRBV7-6 | NA | CASSLFTTPNEKLFF | TGTGCCAGCAGCTTATTTACGACCCCTAATGAAAAACTGTTTTTT
NA | TRBJ2-3 | TRBV29-1 | NA | CSVEPRSTDTQYF | TGCAGCGTTGAACCCCGGAGCACAGATACGCAGTATTTT
NA | TRBJ1-6 | TRBV27 | TRBD1 | CASSSAGTDYSPLHF | TGTGCCAGCAGTTCGGCCGGGACAGACTATTCACCCCTCCACTTT
NA | TRBJ2-5 | TRBV27 | TRBD1 | CASSLRTGGQETQYF | TGTGCCAGCAGTTTACGGACAGGAGGTCAAGAGACCCAGTACTTC
NA | TRBJ2-7 | TRBV6-1 | TRBD1 | CASSYQQGTEQYF | TGTGCCAGCAGTTATCAACAGGGGACCGAGCAGTACTTC
NA | TRBJ2-3 | TRBV6-1 | TRBD2 | CASSGGLAGATDTQYF | TGTGCCAGCAGTGGAGGACTAGCGGGGGCCACAGATACGCAGTATTTT
NA | TRBJ1-6 | TRBV21-1 | NA | CASSTPGQGISPLHF | TGTGCCAGCAGCACTCCGGGACAAGGGATTTCACCCCTCCACTTT
NA | TRBJ2-1 | TRBV6-6 | TRBD2 | CASTTREGSEQFF | TGTGCCAGCACCACAAGGGAGGGCAGCGAGCAGTTCTTC
NA | TRBJ1-1 | TRBV5-1 | TRBD1 | CASSSRDRVPNTEAFF | TGCGCCAGCAGCTCCCGGGACAGGGTACCGAACACTGAAGCTTTCTTT
NA | TRBJ1-4 | TRBV4-1 | TRBD1 | CASSPELLGTGTNEKLFF | TGCGCCAGCAGCCCTGAACTTCTTGGGACAGGCACTAATGAAAAACTGTTTTTT
NA | TRBJ2-1 | TRBV11-2 | NA | CASSPAGSYNEQFF | TGTGCCAGCAGCCCCGCGGGGTCCTACAATGAGCAGTTCTTC
few | TRBJ1-2 | TRBV2 | NA | CASRDRTGNYGYTF | TGTGCCAGCAGAGACAGAACAGGGAACTATGGCTACACCTTC
NA | TRBJ2-5 | TRBV7-2 | TRBD2 | CASSLRGGAGGQETQYF | TGTGCCAGCAGCTTAAGGGGTGGAGCGGGGGGGCAAGAGACCCAGTACTTC
few | TRBJ1-4 | TRBV7-2 | NA | CASSSAFWDEKLFF | TGTGCCAGCAGCTCGGCCTTCTGGGATGAAAAACTGTTTTTT